A single sample is the source of the 5 T cell receptor beta chains below, sequenced in a study of cytomegalovirus exposure and HLA in healthy donors. PCR amplification relied on 60 Vbeta primers (plus 13 Jbeta primers). TCRdb keeps only in-frame clones here, not all; method: immunoSEQ multiplex PCR. The table records over 150,000 clones, around 72% of them present only once. The specimen was PBMCs. These receptor sequences come from a man younger than 35 in good health and CMV-seronegative.

V gene TRBV7-9 combines with J gene TRBJ2-5, with a weak D call TRBD2 (5 bases). V lost 0 bases to trimming and J lost 5 bases, with 10 bases between them. The CDR3 consists of 14 residues. CDR1 is SEHNR, CDR2 FQNEAQ, per germline (reference sequence). The CDR3 DNA follows: TGTGCCAGCAGCTTAGCTGCCAGAGGGGAGACCCAGTACTTC. Protein sequence: CASSLAARGETQYF.

This clone was detected a few times. V gene TRBV19 combines with J gene TRBJ2-1, with TRBD2 as a possible D gene (6 bases). Germline V gene sequence: CDR1 LNHDA, CDR2 SQIVND (reference sequence). Trimming took off 1 base at V and 3 bases at J, with 10 bases between the two ends. The CDR3 has 15 residues. The CDR3, as DNA: TGTGCCAGTAGTATAGTCCCGGGACTCTACAATGAGCAGTTCTTC. Translating it yields CASSIVPGLYNEQFF. Drawing the rest from reference TRBV19 and TRBJ2-1, the complete variable domain is DGGITQSPKYLFRKEGQNVTLSCEQNLNHDAMYWYRQDPGQGLRLIYYSQIVNDFQKGDIAEGYSVSREKKESFPLTVTSAQKNPTAFYLCASSIVPGLYNEQFFGPGTRLTVL.

The V gene is TRBV6-1, the J gene TRBJ2-7, with TRBD1 matching over 10 bases. Germline assignment: CDR1 MNHNS and CDR2 SASEGT. The CDR3 loop spans 16 amino acids. J lost 3 bases, V lost 4 bases, and 9 bases had no gene match. Written as DNA, the CDR3 is TGTGCCAGCAGTGCCCCGACAGGGGGCTTTAACTACGAGCAGTACTTC. Residues: CASSAPTGGFNYEQYF.

The chain is built from TRBV5-5 and TRBJ1-2, with 8 nucleotides matching TRBD1. CDR1 SGHKS and CDR2 YYEKEE come from the germline V gene (reference sequence). Trimming took 4 bases from V and 6 from J; bases not matched to a gene: 5. This CDR3 has 13 residues. The CDR3 sequence: CASSSRGHDGYTF. The CDR3, as DNA: TGTGCCAGCAGCAGCAGGGGGCACGATGGCTACACCTTC.

This rearrangement joins TRBV28 to TRBJ2-7, with 16 nucleotides matching TRBD2. Germline loops: CDR1 MDHEN, CDR2 SYDVKM. The CDR3 spans 18 residues. Germline trimming cut 3 bases from V and 1 base from J; bases unmatched to any gene: 6. CDR3 loop: CASSLGLAGGLNSYEQYF. In DNA form, the CDR3 reads TGTGCCAGCAGTTTGGGACTAGCGGGAGGGTTAAATTCCTACGAGCAGTACTTC.